This TCR beta chain was recovered during a study of CD8 T cells in ankylosing spondylitis. General study results and limits: Some of the motif variants had earlier been found in reactive arthritis patients' fluid and blood. In ankylosing spondylitis patients, matched synovial fluid reportedly showed significant enrichment of disease-linked clones. Within peripheral blood, clones linked to disease were CD8+ and relatively rare. Within ankylosing spondylitis blood, a TCR beta motif made up of eight highly homologous variants appeared to be characteristic.

Per the germline V gene, CDR1 is SGHRS and CDR2 is YFSETQ. V lost 0 bases, J lost 8 bases, and 14 bases lay in between. The CDR3 is made up of 14 amino acids. TCRdb processed the 5' RACE reads anew with MiXCR; each CDR3 protein has one entry. Among over 400,000 distinct CDR3 sequences listed, approximately 26% were seen once. Notes on this clonotype: Its antigen is not known.

The sample comprised blood, either unsorted or a sorted T cell fraction (not recorded which). The rearrangement uses TRBV5-1 and TRBJ1-2; maybe TRBD1 (5 bases). This receptor was obtained from a male donor with ankylosing spondylitis. The CDR3: CASSLDGGQGGYTF. The CDR3 DNA follows: TGCGCCAGCAGCTTGGATGGGGGTCAGGGAGGCTACACCTTC.